These T cell receptor beta chains were read from a single sample in a study of metastatic and nonmetastatic thyroid tumors. TCRdb re-called the PCR reads through MiXCR. The sample holds approximately 37,000 clones; 15% are singletons and the top ten take around 19%. Sequencing was performed on blood. All receptors derive from a male donor with papillary thyroid cancer or a benign thyroid nodule (not recorded which). Some clones in this sample may be carry-over from other donors' samples. Each CDR3 is given with its conserved first and last residue. The order of the fields is CDR3 length, V gene, clone size, J gene, D gene, CDR3 protein, CDR3 DNA. D genes are given only for firm matches. Size is stated for part of the rows, as once, few or many counts, or as a class when the clone is expanded.

>15|TRBV12-3/TRBV12-4|medium-sized|TRBJ1-3|TRBD1
CASSSQGAAGNTIYF
TGTGCCAGCAGTTCACAGGGGGCAGCTGGAAACACCATATATTTT
>13|TRBV6-5|-|TRBJ2-3|-
CASSSTGTDTQYF
TGTGCCAGCAGTTCGACAGGTACGGATACGCAGTATTTT
>13|TRBV6-1|few|TRBJ1-3|-
CASIQISGNTIYF
TGTGCCAGCATTCAGATCTCTGGAAACACCATATATTTT
>14|TRBV18|many|TRBJ2-1|TRBD1
CASSPGQTKMEQFF
TGTGCCAGCTCACCGGGACAGACCAAAATGGAGCAGTTCTTC
>16|TRBV7-9|many|TRBJ2-5|-
CASSLGRTANGETQYF
TGTGCCAGCAGCTTAGGCCGGACGGCCAACGGAGAGACCCAGTACTTC
>15|TRBV5-1|-|TRBJ2-7|-
CASSLGVFSSYEQYF
TGCGCCAGCAGCTTGGGGGTATTTAGCTCCTACGAGCAGTACTTC
>15|TRBV5-4|many|TRBJ2-5|-
CASSLDGASEETQYF
TGTGCCAGCAGCTTGGATGGCGCTAGTGAAGAGACCCAGTACTTC
>13|TRBV5-4|-|TRBJ2-5|-
CASSPGLTETQYF
TGTGCCAGCAGCCCGGGACTTACGGAGACCCAGTACTTC
>14|TRBV28|many|TRBJ2-3|-
CASSSLGRADTQYF
TGTGCCAGCAGTTCACTCGGGCGAGCAGATACGCAGTATTTT
>12|TRBV19|many|TRBJ2-5|-
CASSILEGTQYF
TGTGCCAGTAGTATACTGGAGGGGACCCAGTACTTC
>17|TRBV12-3/TRBV12-4|many|TRBJ2-6|-
CASSRGRALSGANVLTF
TGTGCCAGCAGCCGCGGACGGGCCCTCTCTGGGGCCAACGTCCTGACTTTC
>15|TRBV6-1|many|TRBJ2-1|TRBD1
CASSQGTGSAHEQFF
TGTGCCAGCAGCCAAGGGACAGGGTCCGCCCATGAGCAGTTCTTC
>16|TRBV14|many|TRBJ2-2|TRBD1
CASRPSGTGNTGELFF
TGTGCCAGCAGGCCTTCCGGGACAGGGAACACCGGGGAGCTGTTTTTT
>12|TRBV28|few|TRBJ2-7|-
CASSLEGSDQYF
TGTGCCAGCAGTTTAGAGGGTAGCGATCAGTACTTC
>16|TRBV6-1|many|TRBJ2-4|TRBD2
CASSEQAGGAKNIQYF
TGTGCCAGCAGTGAACAAGCGGGAGGGGCCAAAAACATTCAGTACTTC
>14|TRBV7-8|many|TRBJ2-7|-
CASSSAEGEIEQYF
TGTGCCAGCAGCTCGGCCGAAGGGGAAATAGAGCAGTACTTC